The 16 T cell receptor beta chains in this list originate from one sample, sequenced in a study of blood T cell repertoires in COVID-19. Profiled with immunoSEQ multiplex PCR; TCRdb holds only in-frame clones, not every one. Of over 100,000 clones listed, roughly three quarters are singletons. The material sequenced was peripheral blood. Receptor source: a woman between 65 and 79 years old with acute or convalescent COVID-19.

This chain links TRBV28 with TRBJ2-2; D perhaps matches TRBD1 (6 bases). CDR3 length: 14 residues. Germline V gives CDR1 MDHEN, CDR2 SYDVKM. Trimming left V 5 bases short and J 2 bases short, with 9 bases between. CDR3 sequence reads: CASSKTGNTGELFF. CDR3 DNA sequence: TGTGCCAGCAGTAAGACAGGAAACACCGGGGAGCTGTTTTTT. The variable domain in full, completed from reference TRBV28 and TRBJ2-2, reads DVKVTQSSRYLVKRTGEKVFLECVQDMDHENMFWYRQDPGLGLRLIYFSYDVKMKEKGDIPEGYSVSREKKERFSLILESASTNQTSMYLCASSKTGNTGELFFGEGSRLTVL.

This chain joins TRBV25-1 and TRBJ1-2; D ambiguous. The germline V gene has CDR1 MGHDK and CDR2 SYGVNS. The CDR3 length is 12 residues. The V and J ends lost 5 bases and 4 bases respectively, with 8 bases between them. This CDR3 is CASSITSYGYTF. The CDR3 nucleotides read TGTGCCAGCAGTATTACTTCCTATGGCTACACCTTC.

The CDR3 nucleotides read TGTGCCAGCAGTTACGGGGCAGTTAATTCACCCCTCCACTTT. Protein product: CASSYGAVNSPLHF. The rearrangement joins TRBV6-5 to TRBJ1-6, with D maybe TRBD1 (5 bases). This CDR3 region has 14 residues. Germline CDR1 MNHEY, CDR2 SVGAGI. The germline V and J ends were trimmed by 2 bases and 6 bases, with 8 bases remaining between them.

The chain has TRBV5-1 and TRBJ1-2; 7 bases are shared with TRBD1. Germline lookup yields CDR1 SGHRS and CDR2 YFSETQ. CDR3 length equals 13 residues. J gave up 4 bases and V 4 bases, and 4 bases lay outside the gene matches. The CDR3 loop is CASSRQGSYGYTF. The CDR3 nucleotides read TGCGCCAGCAGCCGACAGGGAAGCTATGGCTACACCTTC.

This clone has a handful of counts. For the CDR3, the DNA is TGTGCCAGCAGTCAAGGGACTAGCGGTCGACTCGATGAGCAGTTCTTC. This sequence encodes CASSQGTSGRLDEQFF. This sequence joins TRBV2 and TRBJ2-1, with TRBD2 identical over 11 bases. The junction had 11 bases not matched to a gene; V was cut back by 5 bases and J by 8 bases. Germline V gives CDR1 SNHLY, CDR2 FYNNEI. The CDR3 is 16 residues long.

The rearrangement joins TRBV28 to TRBJ2-7, with 9 nucleotides matching TRBD2. V trimming: 3 bases; J trimming: 2 bases; junction bases outside the gene matches: 8. This CDR3 comprises 16 residues. Looked up from germline, CDR1 is MDHEN and CDR2 is SYDVKM. The CDR3 sequence is CASSLARTSEAYEQYF. As DNA, the CDR3 is TGTGCCAGCAGTTTGGCGAGGACTAGCGAGGCCTACGAGCAGTACTTC.

The rearrangement joins TRBV18 to TRBJ1-3; D gene ambiguous. The germline V gene has CDR1 KGHSH and CDR2 LQKENI. This CDR3 spans 16 amino acids. Between the trimmed V and J ends, which lost 1 base and 0 bases, there was a span of 10 bases. CDR3 nucleotide sequence: TGTGCCAGCTCACCACTGGGCCCTAACTCTGGAAACACCATATATTTT. Amino acids: CASSPLGPNSGNTIYF.

This clone was seen only once. CDR3: CASSGQGNSPLHF. CDR3 coding DNA: TGTGCCAGTAGTGGACAGGGGAATTCACCCCTCCACTTT. This chain joins TRBV19 and TRBJ1-6; 9 nucleotides align to TRBD1. The CDR3 totals 13 residues. Looked up from germline, CDR1 is LNHDA and CDR2 is SQIVND (reference sequence). V lost 5 bases, J lost 7 bases, and 0 bases stayed unmatched.

The genes are TRBV7-9 and TRBJ1-2, with 7 bases lining up with TRBD1. With 5 bases clipped from V and 2 bases from J, the junction kept 5 bases outside the gene matches. The CDR3 extends over 14 amino acids. CDR1 SEHNR and CDR2 FQNEAQ come from the germline V gene (reference sequence). The CDR3 loop is CASSAPGQNYGYTF. The CDR3 region has the DNA TGTGCCAGCAGCGCACCGGGACAGAACTATGGCTACACCTTC.

This clone was picked up a small number of times. The J gene is TRBJ1-4, the V gene TRBV19; unclear D gene. This CDR3 has 15 residues. Germline V gene data show CDR1 as LNHDA and CDR2 as SQIVND (reference sequence). V gave up 7 bases and J gave up 5 bases, with 17 bases separating them. CDR3 DNA sequence: TGTGCCAGTACCTACTCCCCGCGCGGGAATGAAAAACTGTTTTTT. Its protein is CASTYSPRGNEKLFF.

The V gene is TRBV9, the J gene TRBJ1-1, with D possibly TRBD1 on 5 matching bases. Germline-derived CDR1 and CDR2 are SGDLS and YYNGEE. CDR3 length: 14 residues. Between the trimmed V and J ends, which lost 0 bases and 4 bases, there was a span of 10 bases. The CDR3 DNA sequence: TGTGCCAGCAGCGTAGCGGGGGAGACCACTGAAGCTTTCTTT. This sequence encodes CASSVAGETTEAFF.

V usage is TRBV6-5 and J usage is TRBJ2-1; 8 positions agree with TRBD2. The CDR3 is made up of 15 amino acids. Germline lookup yields CDR1 MNHEY and CDR2 SVGAGI. Trimming at V came to 2 bases and at J to 6 bases, leaving 6 bases not matched to a gene. CDR3 sequence: CASSYGGRPFNEQFF. For the CDR3, the DNA is TGTGCCAGCAGTTACGGCGGGAGGCCCTTCAATGAGCAGTTCTTC.

The chain carries TRBV7-9 and TRBJ1-1; tentative D call: TRBD1 (5 bases). Germline assignment: CDR1 SEHNR and CDR2 FQNEAQ (reference sequence). This CDR3 is 15 amino acids long. Trimming pared 1 base from V and 5 bases from J, leaving 14 bases between. CDR3 in amino acids: CASSLDGREGTEAFF. The CDR3 DNA reads as TGTGCCAGCAGCTTAGATGGCAGGGAGGGTACTGAAGCTTTCTTT.

The CDR3 coding sequence is TGTGCCAGTAGTATTCGGCAGGGGCCTACCGGGGAGCTGTTTTTT. Amino acids: CASSIRQGPTGELFF. V gene TRBV19 combines with J gene TRBJ2-2, with D perhaps matching TRBD1 (6 bases). The ends were cut back, 3 bases at V and 5 bases at J, with 13 bases in the middle. This CDR3 comprises 15 residues. Germline CDR1 and CDR2: LNHDA and SQIVND (reference sequence).

The chain has TRBV9 and TRBJ1-4, with 7 bases that match TRBD1. This CDR3 has 16 residues. V gave up 2 bases and J gave up 5 bases; unmatched junction bases: 9. The V gene's germline CDR1 is SGDLS and CDR2 YYNGEE. The chain's CDR3 is CASSVSGQDLNEKLFF. Written as DNA, the CDR3 is TGTGCCAGCAGCGTCAGCGGACAGGACCTAAATGAAAAACTGTTTTTT. Full variable domain (missing parts from reference TRBV9 and TRBJ1-4): DSGVTQTPKHLITATGQRVTLRCSPRSGDLSVYWYQQSLDQGLQFLIQYYNGEERAKGNILERFSAQQFPDLHSELNLSSLELGDSALYFCASSVSGQDLNEKLFFGSGTQLSVL.

The CDR3 DNA reads TGTGCCAGCAGCCGGGAGGGTGCTAGCACAGATACGCAGTATTTT. It translates to CASSREGASTDTQYF. The rearrangement joins TRBV5-4 to TRBJ2-3; 8 bases align to TRBD2. After removal of 4 bases from V and 0 bases from J, the junction contained 4 bases not matched to a gene. CDR3 length equals 15 residues. Germline CDR1 and CDR2: SGHNT and YYREEE (reference sequence).